The 20 T cell receptor beta chains presented below share a single source sample, sequenced in a study of blood T cells in healthy people across ages (dated by TCRdb to the mid-2010s). The method behind the library was 5' RACE. Data came from an Illumina HiSeq 2500. The second PCR ran for roughly 6 to 11 cycles and used a J-beta primer mix along with a sample-barcoded 5' primer. TCRdb took the public reads, trimmed them with fastp at Q25, ran MiXCR for clone calling and kept in-frame beta chains. When rows share a CDR3 protein, they turn into one entry using the most common DNA and genes. This sample is represented by over 1.5 million distinct CDR3 sequences; about 49% of them were singletons. In total, the top ten clones hold approximately 2.1% of the sample. What was sequenced was blood. Receptors were obtained from a woman aged 40 to 50 in good health.

The gene calls are TRBV6-6 and TRBJ2-3, with D possibly matching TRBD2 (6 bases). The V and J ends lost 6 bases and 7 bases respectively, with 20 bases between them. This CDR3 has 15 residues. Germline values: CDR1 MNHNY, CDR2 SVGAGI (reference sequence). CDR3 nucleotide sequence: TGTGCCAGCAGCCCCCCCCGGGACTCACGCTATACGCAGTATTTT. As protein: CASSPPRDSRYTQYF.

This clonotype has only a few counts. This chain uses TRBV2 with TRBJ2-1, with D perhaps matching TRBD1 or TRBD2 (6 bases each). The V end was cut by 7 bases, the J end by 9 bases, with 13 bases between. The CDR3 is 12 amino acids. Germline V gene sequence: CDR1 SNHLY, CDR2 FYNNEI. The CDR3 nucleotides read TGTGCCAGCAACAGGGACTCCCGTGAGCAGTTCTTC. Amino acids: CASNRDSREQFF.

V usage is TRBV10-3 and J usage is TRBJ2-1; no reliable D call. Trimming took 0 bases from V and 13 from J, leaving 19 bases between them. The CDR3 length is 15 residues. CDR1 ENHRY and CDR2 SYGVKD come from the germline V gene. Here the CDR3 DNA reads TGTGCCATCAGTGAGTCTAGATGGGGTCAGGAGACCCAGTTCTTC. Protein sequence: CAISESRWGQETQFF.

This clonotype was picked up a small number of times. This chain joins TRBV12-3 or TRBV12-4 and TRBJ1-2; 7 bases are shared with TRBD1. This CDR3 comprises 11 residues. V shed 5 bases and J 8 bases; nucleotides not matched to a gene: 2. CDR3 amino acids: CASSMGQGYTF. The CDR3 nucleotides read TGTGCCAGCAGTATGGGACAGGGCTACACCTTC.

The chain has TRBV6-5 and TRBJ2-5, with 9 bases identical to TRBD1. Matching the DNA end better, TRBJ2-1 makes the J call doubtful. This CDR3 contains 14 residues. Per germline, CDR1 MNHEY and CDR2 SVGAGI. CDR3 protein: CASSDRGYQETQFF. The CDR3 DNA sequence: TGTGCCAGCAGCGACAGGGGGTACCAAGAGACCCAGTTCTTC.

This chain links TRBV20-1 with TRBJ2-5, with 8 positions matching TRBD2. The CDR3 is 12 residues long. J gave up 5 bases and V 6 bases, and 5 bases lay outside the gene matches. Looked up from germline, CDR1 is DFQATT and CDR2 is SNEGSKA (reference sequence). CDR3 DNA: TGCAGTGCCGACCCGGGGGGGGAGACCCAGTACTTC. Protein sequence: CSADPGGETQYF.

In its sample, this clonotype was seen a few times. The chain combines TRBV24-1 with TRBJ2-4; TRBD2 matches 8 bases. The J call may be mistaken, given a closer DNA end match to TRBJ2-5. CDR1 is KGHDR, CDR2 SFDVKD, per germline. This CDR3 has 15 residues. CDR3 in amino acids: CATSDLQGLEETQYF. The CDR3 DNA is TGTGCCACCAGTGATTTGCAGGGACTAGAAGAGACCCAGTACTTC.

V and J are TRBV7-9 and TRBJ2-7; 10 nucleotides agree with TRBD1. This CDR3 is 16 amino acids long. The germline CDR1 and CDR2 sequences are SEHNR and FQNEAQ (reference sequence). V lost 5 bases and J lost 5; bases outside the gene matches: 12. The CDR3 protein is CASSPPTVGQGDEQYF. The CDR3 coding sequence is TGTGCCAGCAGCCCGCCAACCGTTGGACAGGGGGACGAGCAGTACTTC.

The V call is TRBV5-1, the J call TRBJ2-1; D not resolved. Germline values: CDR1 SGHRS, CDR2 YFSETQ. The CDR3 contains 16 residues. The V and J ends lost 2 bases and 0 bases respectively, with 12 bases between them. The CDR3, as DNA: TGCGCCAGCAGCTTACTTAGCACTATCTCCTACAATGAGCAGTTCTTC. It is translated as CASSLLSTISYNEQFF.

In DNA form, the CDR3 reads TGTGCCAGCAGCTTAGCGCAGGAGCGGGAGAAAAACATTCAGTACTTC. Its translation: CASSLAQEREKNIQYF. J is TRBJ2-4 and V is TRBV7-2, with TRBD2 identical over 8 bases. This CDR3 has 16 residues. The V gene's germline CDR1 is SGHTA and CDR2 FQGNSA. V was pared by 0 bases and J by 4 bases, with 5 bases of the junction left unmatched.

The rearrangement links TRBV6-1 to TRBJ1-4; weak D call: TRBD1 (5 bases). Germline loops: CDR1 MNHNS, CDR2 SASEGT. The CDR3 length is 13 residues. V lost 5 bases, J lost 7 bases, and 11 bases lay in between. In nucleotides, the CDR3 is TGTGCCAGCAGTCGCCTTGGGGGTGAAAAACTGTTTTTT. Encoded protein: CASSRLGGEKLFF.

The chain combines TRBV18 with TRBJ2-4; no firm D call. The DNA end lines up better with TRBJ2-5; the J call may be wrong. Germline V lookup: CDR1 KGHSH, CDR2 LQKENI. This CDR3 spans 15 amino acids. For the CDR3, the DNA is TGTGCCAGCTCACCACCCCACGGCATCCAAGAGACCCAGTACTTC. Amino acid sequence: CASSPPHGIQETQYF.

This clonotype was observed a few times. This chain links TRBV25-1 with TRBJ1-2; TRBD1 might be the D (5 bases). The CDR3 contains 13 residues. Germline lookup yields CDR1 MGHDK and CDR2 SYGVNS. V was cut by 0 bases and J by 8 bases, with 10 bases left in between. CDR3 region: CASSEYRDGGYTF. CDR3 DNA sequence: TGTGCCAGCAGTGAATACAGGGACGGCGGCTACACCTTC.

The chain recombines TRBV6-2 or TRBV6-3 with TRBJ2-7; possibly TRBD2 for D (5 bases). Germline V CDR1 and CDR2: MNHEY, SVGEGT. V dropped 6 bases and J dropped 7 bases, with 13 bases sitting between them. This CDR3 region has 12 residues. CDR3 sequence reads: CASRRPGGEQYF. Here the CDR3 DNA reads TGTGCCAGCAGAAGGCCCGGAGGAGAGCAGTACTTC.

The sample holds a few counts of this clonotype. The V call is TRBV12-5, the J call TRBJ2-5; possible D gene TRBD2, 5 bases. V was shortened by 5 bases and J by 5 bases, with 15 bases between the two germline ends. The CDR3 covers 14 residues. The V gene's germline CDR1 is LGHNT and CDR2 FRNRAP. The CDR3 loop reads CASGPGSLGETQYF. The CDR3 DNA follows: TGTGCTAGTGGTCCGGGGTCCCTAGGGGAGACCCAGTACTTC.

This sequence joins TRBV3-1 and TRBJ2-7, with TRBD2 as a possible D gene (5 bases). The germline V gene has CDR1 LGHDT and CDR2 YNNKEL (reference sequence). The CDR3 sequence is 15 residues long. The germline V and J ends were trimmed by 4 bases and 7 bases, with 20 bases remaining between them. CDR3 in amino acids: CASSRDNTRNNEQYF. DNA of the CDR3: TGTGCCAGCAGCCGAGATAATACTAGGAACAATGAGCAGTACTTC.

This sequence joins TRBV6-2 or TRBV6-3 and TRBJ1-1; D is unclear. Germline V gene sequence: CDR1 MNHEY, CDR2 SVGEGT. The CDR3 is 14 residues long. V lost 5 bases, J lost 5 bases, and 15 bases lay in between. CDR3 amino acids: CASSSREGRTEAFF. DNA of the CDR3: TGTGCCAGCAGTAGCCGGGAGGGAAGGACTGAAGCTTTCTTT.

The chain combines TRBV6-5 with TRBJ2-5; tentative D call: TRBD2 (6 bases). The CDR3 totals 16 residues. V dropped 2 bases and J dropped 1 base, with 14 bases sitting between them. Per the germline V gene, CDR1 is MNHEY and CDR2 is SVGAGI. Here the CDR3 DNA reads TGTGCCAGCAGTTACGGGTCCGCGGGGAGCCAAGAGACCCAGTACTTC. It yields the protein CASSYGSAGSQETQYF.

Only a few counts were recorded for this clonotype. The chain links TRBV15 to TRBJ1-5, with a possible D match to TRBD1 (5 bases). Germline V gene data show CDR1 as LNHNV and CDR2 as YYDKDF (reference sequence). The CDR3 loop spans 14 amino acids. The V gene lost 5 bases and the J gene lost 5 bases, with 13 bases spanning the gap. CDR3 DNA: TGTGCCACCAGCTACAGGACTCAAGATCAGCCCCAGCATTTT. Translated, it gives CATSYRTQDQPQHF.

The V call is TRBV4-1, the J call TRBJ2-4, with 12 nucleotides matching TRBD1. The J call may be faulty, since TRBJ2-7 better matches the DNA end. The CDR3 has 17 residues. The germline V gene encodes CDR1 MGHRA and CDR2 YSYEKL. DNA for the CDR3: TGCGCCAGCAGTCTAATGAGCGGGACAGGGGGCCCCTACGAGCAGTACTTC. Residues: CASSLMSGTGGPYEQYF.